Listed here are 14 T cell receptor beta chains from one sample, sequenced in a study of blood T cell repertoires in COVID-19. Sequencing was performed with immunoSEQ multiplex PCR; in TCRdb, only in-frame clones are kept and a portion is missing. Of 95,000 to 150,000 clones in the sample, 85% were seen once. The sample comprised peripheral blood. These TCRs come from a man between 60 and 75 years old with acute or convalescent COVID-19.

This clone was observed once. The chain couples TRBV9 to TRBJ2-1, with a possible D match to TRBD2 (6 bases). The CDR3 contains 12 residues. V dropped 3 bases and J dropped 10 bases, with 11 bases sitting between them. The germline V gene encodes CDR1 SGDLS and CDR2 YYNGEE. CDR3 protein: CASSGLVGEQFF. CDR3 nucleotide sequence: TGTGCCAGCAGCGGACTAGTTGGGGAGCAGTTCTTC.

As for this clone: The identical CDR3 is also encoded by other nucleotide sequences in the sample. The genes are TRBV6-5 and TRBJ1-5; 10 positions agree with TRBD1. The CDR3 covers 15 residues. Germline V gene sequence: CDR1 MNHEY, CDR2 SVGAGI. Germline trimming cut 0 bases from V and 5 bases from J; bases unmatched to any gene: 1. Written as DNA, the CDR3 is TGTGCCAGCAGTTACTCGGGGACAGGGGATCAGCCCCAGCATTTT. This sequence encodes CASSYSGTGDQPQHF.

The chain uses TRBV5-6 and TRBJ1-1; TRBD1 is a possible D gene (6 bases). This CDR3 has 12 residues. The V gene's germline CDR1 is SGHDT and CDR2 YYEEEE. Trimming removed 0 bases at V and 7 bases at J, with 7 bases between. CDR3 in DNA: TGTGCCAGCAGCTTGGGACAGGATGAAGCTTTCTTT. Amino acids: CASSLGQDEAFF.

In its sample, this clone was seen once. The chain uses TRBV28 and TRBJ2-1, with 13 bases lining up with TRBD2. Germline V gene sequence: CDR1 MDHEN, CDR2 SYDVKM. CDR3 length equals 15 residues. With 3 bases clipped from V and 9 bases from J, the junction kept 5 bases outside the gene matches. CDR3 DNA sequence: TGTGCCAGCAGTTTGTTTACTAGCGGGAGGGTTGAGCAGTTCTTC. It encodes CASSLFTSGRVEQFF.

The chain has TRBV9 and TRBJ2-7; 7 nucleotides align to TRBD2. This CDR3 spans 15 amino acids. Trimming removed 6 bases from V and 1 base from J; junction bases left unmatched: 10. CDR1 is SGDLS and CDR2 is YYNGEE in the germline V gene. The CDR3 loop reads CASTPGGGTSYEQYF. The DNA of the CDR3 is TGTGCCAGCACGCCGGGAGGCGGGACGTCCTACGAGCAGTACTTC.

This clone was counted only a few times. The rearrangement joins TRBV11-2 to TRBJ1-2; tentatively, D is TRBD1 (5 bases). V was trimmed by 4 bases and J by 6 bases, leaving 18 bases between them. Germline V gives CDR1 SGHAT, CDR2 FQNNGV. The CDR3 sequence is 15 residues long. CDR3 amino acids: CASSSRIDSVNGYTF. The DNA for the CDR3 is TGTGCCAGCAGCTCTCGCATAGACAGTGTAAATGGCTACACCTTC. The full variable domain, rest sourced from reference TRBV11-2 and TRBJ1-2, is EAGVAQSPRYKIIEKRQSVAFWCNPISGHATLYWYQQILGQGPKLLIQFQNNGVVDDSQLPKDRFSAERLKGVDSTLKIQPAKLEDSAVYLCASSSRIDSVNGYTFGSGTRLTVV.

This chain connects TRBV4-3 to TRBJ2-7; 7 bases agree with TRBD2. The CDR3 is made up of 15 amino acids. Germline trimming cut 0 bases from V and 2 bases from J; bases unmatched to any gene: 4. The V gene's germline CDR1 is LGHNA and CDR2 YSLEER. CDR3 region: CASSQDRGRAYEQYF. The DNA for the CDR3 is TGCGCCAGCAGCCAAGATCGGGGGAGGGCCTACGAGCAGTACTTC.

The rearrangement uses TRBV28 and TRBJ2-7; 8 bases line up with TRBD1. This CDR3 contains 13 residues. J gave up 3 bases and V 11 bases, and 9 bases lay outside the gene matches. CDR1 and CDR2 from the germline V gene are MDHEN and SYDVKM. CDR3 region: CAGETGALYEQYF. The CDR3 region has the DNA TGTGCCGGCGAGACAGGGGCTCTCTACGAGCAGTACTTC.

This clone has a handful of counts. The chain has TRBV15 and TRBJ1-2; D not resolved. V dropped 0 bases and J dropped 8 bases, with 13 bases sitting between them. The CDR3 is 14 amino acids. The V gene's germline CDR1 is LNHNV and CDR2 YYDKDF (reference sequence). The CDR3 loop reads CATSRDLFMEGYTF. Written as DNA, the CDR3 is TGTGCCACCAGCAGAGATTTGTTCATGGAGGGCTACACCTTC. The full variable domain, completed using reference TRBV15 and TRBJ1-2, is DAMVIQNPRYQVTQFGKPVTLSCSQTLNHNVMYWYQQKSSQAPKLLFHYYDKDFNNEADTPDNFQSRRPNTSFCFLDIRSPGLGDTAMYLCATSRDLFMEGYTFGSGTRLTVV.

Note on this clone: Other DNA sequences within the sample encode an identical CDR3. The rearrangement links TRBV27 to TRBJ1-5; D call uncertain. The CDR3 contains 13 residues. Germline lookup yields CDR1 MNHEY and CDR2 SMNVEV (reference sequence). Trimming took off 2 bases at V and 2 bases at J, with 4 bases between the two ends. The CDR3 spells CASSLRGNQPQHF. CDR3 DNA sequence: TGTGCCAGCAGTTTACGGGGCAATCAGCCCCAGCATTTT.

This clone was seen just once. The gene calls are TRBV11-2 and TRBJ1-1; tentatively, D is TRBD1 (5 bases). The ends were cut back, 4 bases at V and 4 bases at J, with 16 bases in the middle. This CDR3 contains 15 residues. The germline V gene encodes CDR1 SGHAT and CDR2 FQNNGV. The CDR3 is CASSSRYYQGTEAFF. DNA of the CDR3: TGTGCCAGCAGCTCCAGATACTACCAGGGCACTGAAGCTTTCTTT.

The chain combines TRBV9 with TRBJ2-5; a possible D gene is TRBD2 (7 bases). Per germline, CDR1 SGDLS and CDR2 YYNGEE. CDR3 length: 15 amino acids. Trimming removed 3 bases from V and 4 bases from J, with 16 bases in between. The CDR3 DNA follows: TGTGCCAGCAGCGCCGCTAGCGGAGGGGGAGAGACCCAGTACTTC. As protein: CASSAASGGGETQYF.

The chain is built from TRBV25-1 and TRBJ1-1; no clear D gene. Trimming took off 5 bases at V and 1 base at J, with 5 bases between the two ends. The germline V gene has CDR1 MGHDK and CDR2 SYGVNS. CDR3 length: 12 residues. CDR3 bases: TGTGCCAGCAGTCAAGCGAACACTGAAGCTTTCTTT. Amino acid sequence: CASSQANTEAFF.

The rearrangement links TRBV28 to TRBJ2-5, with TRBD1 as a possible D gene (6 bases). The CDR3 contains 14 residues. Deletions cut 2 bases from V and 5 bases from J, with 12 bases between. Germline V gene lookup returns CDR1 MDHEN and CDR2 SYDVKM. CDR3 sequence reads: CASSLGQSPETQYF. In DNA, the CDR3 is TGTGCCAGCAGTTTAGGACAGTCCCCCGAGACCCAGTACTTC.